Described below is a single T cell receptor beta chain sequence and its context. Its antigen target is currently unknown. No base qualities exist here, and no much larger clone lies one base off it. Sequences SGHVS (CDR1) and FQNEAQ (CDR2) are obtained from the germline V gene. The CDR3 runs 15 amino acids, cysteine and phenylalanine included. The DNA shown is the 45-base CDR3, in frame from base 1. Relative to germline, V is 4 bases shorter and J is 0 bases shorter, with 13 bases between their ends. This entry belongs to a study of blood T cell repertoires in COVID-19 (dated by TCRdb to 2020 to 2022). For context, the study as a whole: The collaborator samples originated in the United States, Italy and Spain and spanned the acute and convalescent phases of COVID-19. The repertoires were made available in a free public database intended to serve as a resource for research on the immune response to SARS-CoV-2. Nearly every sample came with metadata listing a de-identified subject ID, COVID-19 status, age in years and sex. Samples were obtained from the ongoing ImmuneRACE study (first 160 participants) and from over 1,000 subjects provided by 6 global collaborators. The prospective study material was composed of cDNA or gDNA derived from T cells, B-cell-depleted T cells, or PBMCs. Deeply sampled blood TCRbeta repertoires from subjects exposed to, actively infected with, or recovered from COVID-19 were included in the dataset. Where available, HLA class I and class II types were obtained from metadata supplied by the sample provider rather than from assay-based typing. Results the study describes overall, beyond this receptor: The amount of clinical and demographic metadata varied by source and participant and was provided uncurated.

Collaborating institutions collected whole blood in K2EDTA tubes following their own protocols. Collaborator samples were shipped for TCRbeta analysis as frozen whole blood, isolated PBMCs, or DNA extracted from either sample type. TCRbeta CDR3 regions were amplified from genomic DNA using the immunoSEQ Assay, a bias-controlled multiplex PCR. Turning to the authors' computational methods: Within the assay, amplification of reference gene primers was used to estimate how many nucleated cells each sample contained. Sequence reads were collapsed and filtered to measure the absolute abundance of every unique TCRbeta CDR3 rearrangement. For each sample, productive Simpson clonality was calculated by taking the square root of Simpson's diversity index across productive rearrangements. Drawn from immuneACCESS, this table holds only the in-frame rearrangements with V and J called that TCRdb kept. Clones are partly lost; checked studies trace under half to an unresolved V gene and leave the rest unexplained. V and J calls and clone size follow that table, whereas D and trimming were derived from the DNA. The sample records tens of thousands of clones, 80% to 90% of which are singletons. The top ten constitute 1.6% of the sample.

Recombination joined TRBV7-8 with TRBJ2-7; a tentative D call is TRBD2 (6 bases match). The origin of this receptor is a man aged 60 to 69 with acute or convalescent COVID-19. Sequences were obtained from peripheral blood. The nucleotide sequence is TGTGCCAGCAGCTCTCGGGCGGGGATCTCCTACGAGCAGTACTTC. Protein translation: CASSSRAGISYEQYF.